These 15 T cell receptor beta chains share one sample of origin, sequenced in a study of post-analysis software for immune sequencing data (dated by TCRdb to between 2014 and 2016). The research as a whole found: Significantly higher frequencies in patients than in controls were found for several TRBV segments, including TRBV5-6, TRBV5-1 and TRBV20-1.

No cognate antigen is known for these TCRs. The receptor library was made with PCR. Instrument on record: Illumina HiSeq 2500. To reduce PCR and sequencing biases, unique molecular identifiers were incorporated into the TCR beta cDNA libraries. TCRdb applied fastp at Q25 and MiXCR to the public reads, then kept only in-frame beta chains. Rows with one shared CDR3 protein collapse into an entry with the most common genes and DNA. For this sample the table gives a few hundred thousand distinct CDR3 sequences, of which 34% were detected only once. Under 7% of the sample goes to the ten largest clones. The specimen sequenced was blood. The receptors here all came from a girl between 2 and 17 years old with multiple sclerosis.

This clonotype occurred once. This may be a read error: a much more frequent sequence differs by one nucleotide. The V and J genes are TRBV20-1 and TRBJ2-5; 13 positions agree with TRBD2. CDR1 DFQATT and CDR2 SNEGSKA come from the germline V gene (reference sequence). With 4 bases clipped from V and 11 bases from J, the junction kept 19 bases outside the gene matches. This CDR3 has 17 residues. CDR3 residues: CSATKRTSGGGTNEQYF. In nucleotides, the CDR3 is TGCAGTGCTACAAAGAGGACTAGCGGGGGTGGAACCAATGAGCAGTACTTC.

The chain uses TRBV12-5 and TRBJ2-1, with D uncertain. V gave up 3 bases and J gave up 9 bases, with 6 bases separating them. The CDR3 is made up of 11 amino acids. Per germline, CDR1 LGHNT and CDR2 FRNRAP. The CDR3 sequence is CASGLFGEQFF. DNA of the CDR3: TGTGCTAGTGGTTTATTTGGTGAGCAGTTCTTC.

Regarding this clonotype: One junction end disagrees with the germline gene, perhaps due to a read error. This rearrangement joins TRBV12-3 or TRBV12-4 to TRBJ2-7, with a weak D call TRBD1 (6 bases). The CDR3 covers 13 residues. This CDR3 is CASSLGQTYEHYF. The DNA for the CDR3 is TGTGCCAGCAGCCTCGGACAGACCTACGAGCACTACTTC.

V gene TRBV29-1 combines with J gene TRBJ2-1; 7 bases align to TRBD1. This CDR3 region has 12 residues. With 7 bases clipped from V and 8 bases from J, the junction kept 8 bases outside the gene matches. Germline V gene lookup returns CDR1 SQVTM and CDR2 ANQGSEA. The CDR3 nucleotides read TGCAGCGACCGACAGGGTCCCCATGAGCAGTTCTTC. This codes for CSDRQGPHEQFF.

This chain links TRBV10-3 with TRBJ2-3; 7 nucleotides line up with TRBD1. This CDR3 has 20 amino acids. The germline gives CDR1 ENHRY, CDR2 SYGVKD. Trimming took 4 bases from V and 5 from J; bases not matched to a gene: 24. This CDR3 reads CAISGFQQTRQGAEGDTQYF. CDR3 DNA sequence: TGTGCCATCAGTGGTTTTCAGCAAACGAGACAGGGAGCCGAAGGAGATACGCAGTATTTT.

The chain joins TRBV5-1 to TRBJ2-6, with D possibly being TRBD2 (6 bases). The CDR3 consists of 19 residues. Germline CDR1 SGHRS, CDR2 YFSETQ. V was pared by 2 bases and J by 0 bases, with 18 bases between. The CDR3 spells CASSLSFGGQNSGANVLTF. In nucleotides, the CDR3 is TGCGCCAGCAGCTTAAGCTTCGGGGGTCAGAACTCTGGGGCCAACGTCCTGACTTTC.

The chain combines TRBV2 with TRBJ2-4; a possible D gene is TRBD1 (5 bases). V dropped 2 bases and J dropped 0 bases, with 17 bases sitting between them. From germline, CDR1 is SNHLY and CDR2 FYNNEI. The CDR3 has 18 residues. CDR3 protein: CASSEMRSAGPAKNIQYF. As DNA, the CDR3 is TGTGCCAGCAGTGAAATGAGGTCGGCAGGGCCAGCCAAAAACATTCAGTACTTC.

This clonotype came up a few times. This rearrangement joins TRBV29-1 to TRBJ1-4, with D perhaps matching TRBD1 (5 bases). Germline V lookup: CDR1 SQVTM, CDR2 ANQGSEA. The ends were cut back, 6 bases at V and 8 bases at J, with 19 bases in the middle. The CDR3 totals 14 residues. The CDR3 DNA is TGCAGCGTCTCTCCGGGAGGGGCTGGAGAAAAACTGTTTTTT. It translates to CSVSPGGAGEKLFF.

This sequence joins TRBV6-1 and TRBJ2-7, with a weak D call TRBD1 (5 bases). Trimming took off 3 bases at V and 0 bases at J, with 12 bases between the two ends. Germline V gene lookup returns CDR1 MNHNS and CDR2 SASEGT. The CDR3 runs to 15 residues. In nucleotides, the CDR3 is TGTGCCAGCAGTGAGTCCAGACAGAGCTCCTACGAGCAGTACTTC. It specifies CASSESRQSSYEQYF.

For this clonotype: One junction end does not reproduce the germline sequence, and a read error may be involved. The chain uses TRBV4-1 and TRBJ2-3; 10 bases line up with TRBD2. The CDR3 consists of 16 residues. CDR1 and CDR2 from the germline V gene are MGHRA and YSYEKL. As DNA, the CDR3 is TGTGCCAGCAGCCAAGAAGCGGGGGGGCCGGGAGATACGCAGTATTTT. It codes for CASSQEAGGPGDTQYF.

In the case of this clonotype: Lacking the conserved final phenylalanine or tryptophan, this CDR3 likely reflects a read error. This chain links TRBV13 with TRBJ1-4, with D perhaps TRBD1 (5 bases). CDR1 and CDR2 from the germline V gene are PRHDT and FYEKMQ (reference sequence). Trimming took off 5 bases at V and 8 bases at J, with 21 bases between the two ends. The CDR3 runs to 16 residues. CDR3 residues: CASSPAGAGSMEKLFC. DNA of the CDR3: TGTGCCAGCAGCCCCGCCGGGGCAGGTTCAATGGAAAAACTGTTTTGT.

The sample holds a few counts of this clonotype. The J gene is TRBJ2-5, the V gene TRBV2; TRBD2 aligns across 13 bases. The CDR3 runs 19 residues. Germline trimming cut 4 bases from V and 5 bases from J; bases unmatched to any gene: 16. The germline gives CDR1 SNHLY, CDR2 FYNNEI. The CDR3 region has the DNA TGTGCCAGCAGTGTTTTTGGGACTAGCGGGGCCCCGTCGATGGAGACCCAGTACTTC. This gives the protein CASSVFGTSGAPSMETQYF.

In this sample, this clonotype turned up a few times. The V gene is TRBV5-1, the J gene TRBJ1-1, with D possibly TRBD1 on 6 matching bases. The CDR3 length is 14 residues. Germline assignment: CDR1 SGHRS and CDR2 YFSETQ. Trimming stripped 2 bases from V and 5 bases from J, with 13 bases between. CDR3 coding DNA: TGCGCCAGCAGCTTCGGACAGACTGGGACTGAAGCTTTCTTT. Translation: CASSFGQTGTEAFF.

This clonotype came up a few times. The genes are TRBV29-1 and TRBJ1-2; 9 bases align to TRBD1. CDR1 is SQVTM and CDR2 is ANQGSEA in the germline V gene. The CDR3 totals 14 residues. V lost 3 bases, J lost 5 bases, and 7 bases stayed unmatched. The CDR3 sequence: CSVDPGQGNYGYTF. In DNA, the CDR3 is TGCAGCGTTGATCCGGGACAGGGAAATTATGGCTACACCTTC.

The rearrangement joins TRBV19 to TRBJ1-5, with TRBD1 identical over 7 bases. V shed 7 bases, J shed 7 bases, and the junction held 10 bases outside the gene matches. The CDR3 runs to 14 residues. Per germline, CDR1 LNHDA and CDR2 SQIVND (reference sequence). In nucleotides, the CDR3 is TGTGCCAGTAACCACAGGGGTGTCTGGCAGCCCCAGCATTTT. It codes for CASNHRGVWQPQHF.